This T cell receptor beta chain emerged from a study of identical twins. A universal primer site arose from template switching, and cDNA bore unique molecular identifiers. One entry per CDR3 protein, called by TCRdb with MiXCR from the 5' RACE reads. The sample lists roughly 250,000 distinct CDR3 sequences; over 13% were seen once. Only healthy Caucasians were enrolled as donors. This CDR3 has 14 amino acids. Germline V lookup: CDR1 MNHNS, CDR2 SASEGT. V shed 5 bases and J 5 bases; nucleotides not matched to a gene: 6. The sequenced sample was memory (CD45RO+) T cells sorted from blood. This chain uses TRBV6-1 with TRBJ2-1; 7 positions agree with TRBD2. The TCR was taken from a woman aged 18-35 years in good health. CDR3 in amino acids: CASSPPTSNNEQFF. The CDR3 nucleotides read TGTGCCAGCAGTCCGCCGACTAGCAACAATGAGCAGTTCTTC.